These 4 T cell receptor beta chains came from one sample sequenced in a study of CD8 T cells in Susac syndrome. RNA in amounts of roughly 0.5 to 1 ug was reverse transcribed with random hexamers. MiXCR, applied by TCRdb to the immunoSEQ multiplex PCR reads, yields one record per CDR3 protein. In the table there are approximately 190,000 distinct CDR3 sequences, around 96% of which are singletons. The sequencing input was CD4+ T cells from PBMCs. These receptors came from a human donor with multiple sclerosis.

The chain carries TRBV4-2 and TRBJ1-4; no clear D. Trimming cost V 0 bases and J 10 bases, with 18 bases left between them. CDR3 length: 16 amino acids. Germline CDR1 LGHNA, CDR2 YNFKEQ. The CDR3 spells CASSQDSPLDAGKLFF. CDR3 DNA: TGTGCCAGCAGCCAAGATTCGCCGTTGGATGCCGGAAAACTGTTTTTT.

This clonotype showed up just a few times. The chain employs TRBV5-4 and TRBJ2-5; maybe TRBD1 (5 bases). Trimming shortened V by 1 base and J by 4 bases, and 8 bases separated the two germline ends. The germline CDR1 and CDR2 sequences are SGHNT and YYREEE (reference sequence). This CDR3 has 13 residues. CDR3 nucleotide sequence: TGTGCCAGCAGCTTGTGGCAGGGAGAGACCCAGTACTTC. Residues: CASSLWQGETQYF.

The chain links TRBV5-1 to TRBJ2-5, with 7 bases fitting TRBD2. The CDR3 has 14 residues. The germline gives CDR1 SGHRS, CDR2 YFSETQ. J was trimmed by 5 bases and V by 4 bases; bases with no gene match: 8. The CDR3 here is CASSGGSLPETQYF. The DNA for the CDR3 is TGCGCCAGCAGCGGCGGGAGCCTCCCGGAGACCCAGTACTTC.

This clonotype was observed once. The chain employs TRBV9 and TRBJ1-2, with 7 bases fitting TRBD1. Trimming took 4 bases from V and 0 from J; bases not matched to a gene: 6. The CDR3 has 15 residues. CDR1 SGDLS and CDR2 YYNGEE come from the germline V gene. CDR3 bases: TGTGCCAGCAGCCCTTGGGACAGAGCTAACTATGGCTACACCTTC. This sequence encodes CASSPWDRANYGYTF. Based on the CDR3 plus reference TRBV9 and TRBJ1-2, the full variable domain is DSGVTQTPKHLITATGQRVTLRCSPRSGDLSVYWYQQSLDQGLQFLIQYYNGEERAKGNILERFSAQQFPDLHSELNLSSLELGDSALYFCASSPWDRANYGYTFGSGTRLTVV.